Each of the 21 T cell receptor beta chains below was sequenced from the same sample in a study of response to subunit inactivated influenza vaccine. TCRdb redid the calling of the RT-PCR reads with MiXCR, one entry per CDR3 protein. The sample has about 500,000 distinct CDR3 sequences; approximately 15% are singletons. The starting material was CD4+ T cells sorted from PBMCs, obtained 23 to 25 months after vaccination. These receptors were obtained from a man between 50 and 75 years old who received an inactivated influenza vaccine.

This clonotype has more than one count but fewer than ten. The CDR3 loop is CASTQMGQNTEAFF. The DNA for the CDR3 is TGTGCCAGCACCCAAATGGGCCAGAACACTGAAGCTTTCTTT. This sequence joins TRBV2 and TRBJ1-1; no firm D call. The CDR3 sequence is 14 residues long. Germline V gene data show CDR1 as SNHLY and CDR2 as FYNNEI. V lost 7 bases, J lost 1 base, and 13 bases lay in between.

Ten or more counts support this clonotype. The chain uses TRBV6-1 and TRBJ2-2; weak D call: TRBD1 (6 bases). V dropped 6 bases and J dropped 3 bases, with 14 bases sitting between them. The CDR3 consists of 15 residues. Germline V gene lookup returns CDR1 MNHNS and CDR2 SASEGT. The CDR3 reads CASRGATGYTGELFF. CDR3 coding DNA: TGTGCCAGCAGGGGAGCTACAGGGTACACCGGGGAGCTGTTTTTT.

This clonotype was seen a few times. The chain links TRBV20-1 to TRBJ1-1; D is unclear. CDR3 length: 13 amino acids. V was trimmed by 0 bases and J by 5 bases, leaving 10 bases between them. Germline V lookup: CDR1 DFQATT, CDR2 SNEGSKA (reference sequence). CDR3 protein: CSARDLIATEAFF. CDR3 DNA: TGCAGTGCTAGAGATTTGATTGCGACTGAAGCTTTCTTT.

A few counts support this clonotype. The chain uses TRBV12-3 or TRBV12-4 and TRBJ1-4; 7 nucleotides line up with TRBD1. The junction had 4 bases not matched to a gene; V was cut back by 5 bases and J by 7 bases. CDR3 length equals 13 residues. CDR3 residues: CASSRRQGEKLFF. In DNA, the CDR3 is TGTGCCAGCAGTAGGCGACAGGGTGAAAAACTGTTTTTT.

The chain carries TRBV6-2 or TRBV6-3 and TRBJ1-5; D unresolved. CDR1 is MNHEY and CDR2 is SVGEGT in the germline V gene. CDR3 length: 12 amino acids. The V end lost 6 bases, the J end lost 5 bases, and 8 bases lay between the germline ends. The CDR3 loop is CASRETHQPQHF. In DNA, the CDR3 is TGTGCCAGCAGGGAGACGCATCAGCCCCAGCATTTT.

The chain recombines TRBV20-1 with TRBJ2-7, with D hard to call. V lost 6 bases, J lost 2 bases, and 17 bases lay in between. Germline V gene data show CDR1 as DFQATT and CDR2 as SNEGSKA (reference sequence). The CDR3 extends over 14 amino acids. CDR3 region: CSAEPRPAAYEQYF. DNA for the CDR3: TGCAGTGCGGAACCCCGACCGGCAGCCTACGAGCAGTACTTC.

This clonotype appeared a few times. This chain joins TRBV6-1 and TRBJ1-6; 9 nucleotides line up with TRBD1. The CDR3 totals 15 residues. CDR1 is MNHNS, CDR2 SASEGT, per germline. V dropped 6 bases and J dropped 8; count of bases not matched to a gene: 8. The CDR3: CASSLAGTGYSPLHF. Here the CDR3 DNA reads TGTGCCAGCAGCCTCGCCGGGACAGGGTATTCACCCCTCCACTTT.

This clonotype was seen a few times. The J gene is TRBJ2-3, the V gene TRBV29-1; tentatively, D is TRBD1 (5 bases). Germline V gene lookup returns CDR1 SQVTM and CDR2 ANQGSEA. Trimming shortened V by 4 bases and J by 3 bases, and 8 bases separated the two germline ends. This CDR3 comprises 12 residues. CDR3 DNA: TGCAGCGTTGCGCAGGGTACAGATACGCAGTATTTT. This codes for CSVAQGTDTQYF.

This chain connects TRBV18 to TRBJ1-2; 7 bases line up with TRBD1. V dropped 2 bases and J dropped 0; count of bases not matched to a gene: 3. Germline V CDR1 and CDR2: KGHSH, LQKENI. This CDR3 has 15 amino acids. The CDR3 sequence: CASSPGTDANYGYTF. The CDR3 nucleotides read TGTGCCAGCTCACCAGGGACAGATGCTAACTATGGCTACACCTTC. Full variable domain (missing parts from reference TRBV18 and TRBJ1-2): NAGVMQNPRHLVRRRGQEARLRCSPMKGHSHVYWYRQLPEEGLKFMVYLQKENIIDESGMPKERFSAEFPKEGPSILRIQQVVRGDSAAYFCASSPGTDANYGYTFGSGTRLTVV.

This chain connects TRBV24-1 to TRBJ2-2; D remains unclear. The V end lost 4 bases, the J end lost 5 bases, and 10 bases lay between the germline ends. The germline V gene has CDR1 KGHDR and CDR2 SFDVKD. There are 14 residues in the CDR3. CDR3 sequence (DNA): TGTGCCACCAGTGACCGCCCCCGGACCGGGGAGCTGTTTTTT. Translating it yields CATSDRPRTGELFF.

There are a few counts of this clonotype. The gene calls are TRBV29-1 and TRBJ2-3, with D possibly matching TRBD2 (5 bases). Per the germline V gene, CDR1 is SQVTM and CDR2 is ANQGSEA. V dropped 3 bases and J dropped 4 bases, with 11 bases sitting between them. CDR3 length: 13 amino acids. The CDR3 sequence: CSVEAGIADTQYF. CDR3 coding DNA: TGCAGCGTTGAGGCCGGGATTGCAGATACGCAGTATTTT.

This clonotype has only a few counts. The chain recombines TRBV12-3 or TRBV12-4 with TRBJ2-2; D unresolved. The length of the CDR3 is 13 residues. V was clipped by 6 bases and J by 8 bases, with 13 bases between them. CDR3 nucleotide sequence: TGTGCCAGCAGGGGGTTGGGTCGAGGGGAGCTGTTTTTT. Translation gives CASRGLGRGELFF.

This chain uses TRBV14 with TRBJ2-7, with D perhaps assigned TRBD1 or TRBD2 (5 bases each). The CDR3 consists of 15 residues. Trimming left V 4 bases short and J 2 bases short, with 15 bases between. Germline V gene sequence: CDR1 SGHDN, CDR2 FVKESK. In DNA, the CDR3 is TGTGCCAGCAGCCCGGGACCCCAAAGAACCTACGAGCAGTACTTC. This encodes CASSPGPQRTYEQYF.

V usage is TRBV29-1 and J usage is TRBJ2-3; 7 positions agree with TRBD2. Per the germline V gene, CDR1 is SQVTM and CDR2 is ANQGSEA. The CDR3 consists of 11 residues. The CDR3 here is CSHGEGTPQYF. The CDR3, as DNA: TGCAGTCATGGGGAGGGCACCCCGCAGTATTTT.

The sample holds many counts of this clonotype. The gene calls are TRBV4-2 and TRBJ2-3; D unresolved. Germline-derived CDR1 and CDR2 are LGHNA and YNFKEQ. The CDR3 contains 14 residues. The V gene lost 0 bases and the J gene lost 6 bases, with 10 bases spanning the gap. CDR3 bases: TGTGCCAGCAGCCAAGATCAAAGGGCGGATACGCAGTATTTT. Translating it yields CASSQDQRADTQYF.

This clonotype was seen a few times. The rearrangement joins TRBV16 to TRBJ1-1; D gene ambiguous. This CDR3 has 18 residues. V shed 2 bases and J shed 0 bases, with 19 bases lying between them. In germline, CDR1 is KGHSY, CDR2 FQNENV. CDR3 coding DNA: TGTGCCAGCAGCCAAACCCCGTCCGGACGGACCATGAACACTGAAGCTTTCTTT. Translating it yields CASSQTPSGRTMNTEAFF.

This clonotype was observed a handful of times. This CDR3 reads CSARDPGSGYTF. CDR3 nucleotide sequence: TGCAGTGCTAGAGATCCAGGGAGTGGCTACACCTTC. The rearrangement links TRBV20-1 to TRBJ1-2; a weak D match, TRBD1 (5 bases). The ends were cut back, 0 bases at V and 7 bases at J, with 9 bases in the middle. The germline gives CDR1 DFQATT, CDR2 SNEGSKA (reference sequence). CDR3 length: 12 amino acids.

The chain is built from TRBV19 and TRBJ1-2; the D is unclear. This CDR3 region has 15 residues. Germline-derived CDR1 and CDR2 are LNHDA and SQIVND (reference sequence). V was cut by 5 bases and J by 6 bases, with 19 bases left in between. CDR3 residues: CASSSRQVLPHGYTF. The DNA for the CDR3 is TGTGCCAGTAGTTCGCGGCAGGTTCTTCCCCATGGCTACACCTTC. The full variable domain, its missing parts supplied by reference TRBV19 and TRBJ1-2, is DGGITQSPKYLFRKEGQNVTLSCEQNLNHDAMYWYRQDPGQGLRLIYYSQIVNDFQKGDIAEGYSVSREKKESFPLTVTSAQKNPTAFYLCASSSRQVLPHGYTFGSGTRLTVV.

V and J are TRBV4-2 and TRBJ2-3; D gene uncertain. Trimming cost V 7 bases and J 2 bases, with 16 bases left between them. The CDR3 is 15 residues long. Per the germline V gene, CDR1 is LGHNA and CDR2 is YNFKEQ. CDR3 residues: CASTTRGRSTDTQYF. Written as DNA, the CDR3 is TGTGCCAGCACAACCCGCGGACGATCCACAGATACGCAGTATTTT.

This clonotype was counted a few times. The junction departs from germline at one end; a sequencing error may be responsible. The V gene is TRBV5-1, the J gene TRBJ2-5, with D perhaps matching TRBD1 (6 bases). Germline loops: CDR1 SGHRS, CDR2 YFSETQ. This CDR3 contains 17 residues. CDR3 nucleotide sequence: TGCGTCAGCAGCTTCATTTGGACAGTTCACGGCCAAGAGACCCAGTACTTC. It is translated as CVSSFIWTVHGQETQYF.

This clonotype has a handful of counts. V usage is TRBV4-3 and J usage is TRBJ2-1, with 12 nucleotides matching TRBD2. V lost 4 bases to trimming and J lost 0 bases; unmatched junction nucleotides: 7. Germline V gene sequence: CDR1 LGHNA, CDR2 YSLEER. The length of the CDR3 is 18 residues. CDR3 sequence: CASSPHGLAGISYNEQFF. In DNA form, the CDR3 reads TGCGCCAGCAGCCCCCATGGACTAGCGGGGATCTCCTACAATGAGCAGTTCTTC.